This TCR beta chain derives from a study of cytomegalovirus exposure and HLA in healthy donors (dated by TCRdb to between 2016 and 2019). For the study in its entirety: An earlier analysis of some 500 of the donors reported 250 to 300 Gb of sequence data and roughly 110 million unique TCR beta sequences from 150 million to 200 million T cells. The genetic ancestry cluster associated with self-reported Caucasian donors included over 80% of the roughly 400 genotyped donors. The study used immunosequencing to profile the T cell repertoires of 670 or so subjects and linked those repertoires to cytomegalovirus serostatus. An early release covering roughly 580 HLA-typed donors comprised about 300 gigabases of sequencing data and 85 million to 100 million unique TCR sequences. Donor age, sex, ethnicity and CMV serostatus were compiled together with the repertoire data. The study aimed to test whether signatures of past pathogen exposure could be identified by cataloging public T cell receptors. Across approximately 400 genotyped donors of the cohort, an average of roughly 250,000 unique TCR beta nucleotide sequences per donor were sequenced, and about a sixth of those sequences were non-productive. Along with the 666-subject first cohort, a separate validation cohort of approximately 110 different subjects was used. Both class I and class II loci were covered by HLA typing, at four-digit resolution. The later analysis used no new phenotypic data to find candidate immune exposures, relying instead on TCR beta sequences and their occurrence across donors. To predict cytomegalovirus infection status, the study combined high-throughput TCR immunosequencing, statistical association of individual TCRs with disease status, and machine learning. Because of strong linkage in the cohort, roughly five DR-DQ haplotypes were treated as single units for association and clustering. In a later genetic analysis, genome-wide SNP genotypes for about 55% of the roughly 700 donors were used, and that subset was treated as a discovery cohort. A later analysis re-analyzed previously published TCR beta repertoires from 660 or so donors and added high-resolution HLA genotyping to study TCR occurrence patterns. The number of typed donors differed by locus: roughly 620-630 for A, B, C, DRB1 and DQB1; approximately 540 for DQA1; over 600 for DPA1; and 400 to 480 for DPB1. All discovery cohort repertoires had been generated using a single sequencing platform. An earlier analysis of about 620 of the donors applied high-throughput TCR beta sequencing to assess whether each TCR beta V gene segment acted as functional or pseudogenic. The investigation overall reported the following: A later analysis found that HLA-associated TCR beta chains were more clonally expanded and had lower generation probabilities than equally common non-associated chains. An association between a missense DCLRE1C variant and V-gene and J-gene trimming of TCR beta chains was found in a later genetic analysis and replicated in an independent cohort. Linkage disequilibrium might explain the correlated functional status among segregating V segments, but an unknown experimental factor could not be ruled out. A later analysis associated about 17,000 TCR beta sequences with specific HLA alleles at a false discovery rate of 0.05. When HLA alleles, especially DR and DQ, strongly co-occurred, attributing TCR associations to individual alleles was difficult. The authors suggested that the approach could potentially be generalized to other disease states and immunological phenotypes. Across donors, most TCR sequences were observed very rarely, whereas some public TCRs were present in many individuals. In a later analysis, most CMV-associated TCR beta chains were found to appear HLA-restricted, with HLA associations seemingly driven largely by CMV exposure. The only immune exposure information available for the cohort was CMV serostatus. Compared with the roughly 670-donor mean, donors in an Asian-associated ancestry cluster had fewer N-insertions in productive TCRs, according to a later genetic analysis. Because counts were too low, some 16 rarely observed V segments, including chromosome 9 orphons, were excluded from the earlier analysis of 587 of the donors. Cytomegalovirus status was reported to be diagnosed by the classifier with high specificity and sensitivity in both the original and validation cohorts. In an earlier analysis of fewer than 700 of the donors, most TCR beta V segments appeared in productive rearrangements about 87% or about 30% of the time, broadly matching IMGT annotations. In a later analysis, the rate of TCR association differed among HLA loci, with DRB1 alleles having the most associated TCRs and HLA-C alleles having the fewest. A group of highly shared sequence variants was considered likely to be a technical artifact of the sequencing pipeline. The study listed 150 to 200 TCR beta chains as associated with cytomegalovirus. In this cohort, only TCR beta chains were sequenced, and detectable features were limited by the absence of alpha or paired-chain data. Presence/absence analyses assumed roughly uniform sequencing depth across donors, an assumption that may not hold. A further reported finding was that TCR beta sequences accurately predicted the HLA-A and HLA-B alleles for most subjects in the first cohort. HLA typing was unavailable for some donors at each locus, so association tests used only the typed subset. Because the 87-base-pair reads could not distinguish some IMGT-functional V segments, including TRBV6-2 and TRBV6-3, those segments were excluded. In vitro tests confirmed that a few of the cytomegalovirus-associated TCR beta chains recognize cytomegalovirus antigens. A later analysis reported that several top co-occurrence clusters appeared linked to parvovirus B19, influenza, CMV and Epstein-Barr virus.

The cohort consisted of 650 to 700 healthy bone marrow donors. Cohort members were all nominally healthy when sampled, although unrecorded immune exposures were likely present. The donor was CMV seropositive and belonged to the group of about 290 seropositive cohort members. A peripheral blood sample was provided by each donor, and peripheral blood mononuclear cells were used for TCR beta sequencing. Genomic DNA extraction from the blood cell samples was performed with the Qiagen DNeasy Blood Extraction Kit. The receptor library was made with the immunoSEQ multiplex PCR assay. A mixture of 60 forward primers for TCR Vbeta segments and 13 reverse primers for TCR Jbeta segments was used in the multiplex PCR. The CDR3 region of rearranged TCR beta genes was amplified from genomic DNA by a multiplex PCR assay. The amplified TCR beta libraries were sequenced on the Illumina HiSeq System as 87-base-pair reads. Concerning the study's data processing: A later analysis counted about 76 million unique TCR beta chains across the 600 to 850 repertoires, and 9.5 million to 11 million of these chains were shared by at least two donors. To remove PCR and sequencing errors, raw reads were error-corrected and collapsed into unique sequences using a nearest-neighbor algorithm that merged closely related sequences. Alignment of CDR3 sequences to IMGT reference sequences was used to assign V, D and J gene segments. For a sequence to be retained, a match of at least six nucleotides was required to both a V gene segment and a J gene segment. A rearrangement counted as productive if the CDR3 had no stop codons and remained in frame with V and J, and every other rearrangement counted as non-productive. CDR3 was defined by IMGT convention, running from the second conserved V-encoded cysteine to the conserved J-encoded phenylalanine. Sequences without an unambiguous match to a single V gene segment were excluded from the earlier analysis of approximately 600 of the donors. An earlier analysis of several hundred of the donors called V segments functional above 56.7% productive rearrangements and segregating when the between-donor standard deviation exceeded 5%. A statistical classification framework was developed to diagnose cytomegalovirus status using the catalog of TCR beta chain sequences. In a later analysis, V and J genes were assigned by comparing TCR nucleotide sequences against IMGT/GENE-DB human TR gene sequences. Using the TCRdist pipeline, a later analysis assigned CDR3 sequences along with most-parsimonious VDJ recombination scenarios. A later analysis defined each TCR beta chain by its CDR3 amino acid sequence plus V-gene family, and excluded reads lacking a unique V-gene family. To address suspected cross-contamination and a sequencing artifact, a later analysis removed approximately 590 highly shared, low-generation-probability nucleotide sequences. In a later analysis, a clonal expansion index was calculated for each public chain from normalized within-repertoire ranks of inferred template counts. In a later analysis, generation probabilities were computed using a VDJ recombination model fitted to out-of-frame rearrangements, and the results were checked against IGoR. In a later analysis, hypergeometric tests were used to score TCR-TCR, TCR-HLA and TCR-CMV co-occurrence, with a repertoire-size bias correction applied to TCR pairs. False discovery rates were estimated in a later analysis by permuting HLA or CMV assignments 20 times. In a later analysis, co-occurring TCRs were grouped using DBSCAN, and TCRdist sequence similarity was added for clustering within HLA-allele-positive subsets. For co-occurrence clustering, repertoires with fewer than 30,000 or more than 120,000 public chains were excluded, along with a handful of repertoires with anomalous nucleotide sharing. Sourced from immuneACCESS, this table was stored by TCRdb with only in-frame sequences that have V and J called. A share of the clones is absent; for the studies checked, an unresolved V gene accounts for under half, and the remainder has no known explanation. That table supplies the V and J calls and clone size; D and trimming were determined from the DNA. The sample has 250,000 to 350,000 clones on record, about nine tenths of them singletons. The top ten clones comprise 3.5% to 4% of the sample.

As to this clone: The clone's antigen remains unknown. The record has no base qualities; no much larger clone is one base away.

From cysteine to phenylalanine, the CDR3 is 15 amino acids long. The CDR3 DNA has 45 bases and is translated from base 1. The germline V gene (reference sequence) gives CDR1 as SEHNR and CDR2 as FQNEAQ. Unmatched junction bases come to 7, with V trimmed by 5 bases and J by 3 bases. Sequenced: PBMCs. Recombination linked TRBV7-9 to TRBJ2-3; 8 bases in between match TRBD2. This receptor was identified in a man aged 35 to 55 in good health and CMV-seropositive. CDR3 reads: CASSPGTSGTDTQYF. The DNA reads TGTGCCAGCAGCCCCGGGACTAGTGGGACAGATACGCAGTATTTT.